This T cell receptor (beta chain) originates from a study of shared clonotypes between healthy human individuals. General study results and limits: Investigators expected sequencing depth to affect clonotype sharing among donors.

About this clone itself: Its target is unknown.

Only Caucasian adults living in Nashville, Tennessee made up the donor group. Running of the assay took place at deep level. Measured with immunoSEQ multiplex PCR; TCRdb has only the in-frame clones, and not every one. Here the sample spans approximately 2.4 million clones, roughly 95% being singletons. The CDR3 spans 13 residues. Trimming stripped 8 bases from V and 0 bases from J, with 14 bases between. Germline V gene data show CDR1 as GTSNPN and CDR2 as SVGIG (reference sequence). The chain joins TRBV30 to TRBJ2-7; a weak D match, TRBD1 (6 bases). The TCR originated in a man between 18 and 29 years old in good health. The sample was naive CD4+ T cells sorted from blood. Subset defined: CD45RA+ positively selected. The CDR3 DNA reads TGTGCCCTACACAGGGTTAACTCCTACGAGCAGTACTTC. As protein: CALHRVNSYEQYF.